The entry below gives a single T cell receptor beta chain sequence along with its context. This record comes from a study of blood T cell repertoires in COVID-19. Looking at the study overall: T cells, B-cell-depleted T cells, or PBMCs supplied cDNA or gDNA.

TCRdb's table, derived via immunoSEQ multiplex PCR, lists solely in-frame clones and lacks some. The repertoire holds approximately 30,000 clones, with about 85% as singletons. Germline values: CDR1 MGHDK, CDR2 SYGVNS. Trimming stripped 3 bases from V and 1 base from J, with 12 bases between. The CDR3 has 15 amino acids. This clonotype was obtained from an elderly woman with active or convalescent COVID-19. The chain employs TRBV25-1 and TRBJ1-1; D is possibly TRBD1 (6 bases). Sequences were obtained from peripheral blood. The CDR3 reads CASSDPLTGNTEAFF. The CDR3 region has the DNA TGTGCCAGCAGTGACCCTCTGACAGGGAACACTGAAGCTTTCTTT.